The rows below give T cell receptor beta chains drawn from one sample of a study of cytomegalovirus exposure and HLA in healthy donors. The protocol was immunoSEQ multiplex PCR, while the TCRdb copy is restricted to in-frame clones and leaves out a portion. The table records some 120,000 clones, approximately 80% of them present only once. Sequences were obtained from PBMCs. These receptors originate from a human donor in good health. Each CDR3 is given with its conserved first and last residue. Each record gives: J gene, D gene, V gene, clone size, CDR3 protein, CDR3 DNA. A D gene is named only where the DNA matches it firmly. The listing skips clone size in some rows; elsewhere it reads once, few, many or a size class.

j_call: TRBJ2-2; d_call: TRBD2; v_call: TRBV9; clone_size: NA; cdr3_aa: CASSVASGSGELFF; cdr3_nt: TGTGCCAGCAGCGTAGCTAGCGGGAGTGGGGAGCTGTTTTTT
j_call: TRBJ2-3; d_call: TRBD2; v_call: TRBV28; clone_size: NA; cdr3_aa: CASSSFLVAGRPDTQYF; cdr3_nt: TGTGCCAGCAGTTCCTTCTTGGTAGCGGGAAGACCAGATACGCAGTATTTT
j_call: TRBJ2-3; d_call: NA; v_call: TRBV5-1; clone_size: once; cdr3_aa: CASSPGVGTDTQYF; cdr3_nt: TGCGCCAGCAGCCCCGGGGTGGGCACAGATACGCAGTATTTT
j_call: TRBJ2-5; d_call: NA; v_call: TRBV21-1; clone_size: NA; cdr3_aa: CASSTRTSGYGTQYF; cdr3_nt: TGTGCCAGCAGCACCCGGACTAGCGGGTATGGGACCCAGTACTTC
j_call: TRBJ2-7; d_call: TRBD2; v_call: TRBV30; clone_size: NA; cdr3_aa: CAWSPGLAGGGYEQYF; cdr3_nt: TGTGCCTGGAGCCCGGGACTAGCGGGAGGAGGATACGAGCAGTACTTC
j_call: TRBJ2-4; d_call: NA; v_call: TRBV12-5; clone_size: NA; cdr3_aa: CASGLATTGTKNIQYF; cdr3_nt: TGTGCTAGTGGTTTGGCAACAACAGGGACCAAAAACATTCAGTACTTC
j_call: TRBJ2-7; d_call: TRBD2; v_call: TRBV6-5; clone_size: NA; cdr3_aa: CASSYTGGCSYEQYF; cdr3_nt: TGTGCCAGCAGTTACACGGGAGGTTGTTCCTACGAGCAGTACTTC
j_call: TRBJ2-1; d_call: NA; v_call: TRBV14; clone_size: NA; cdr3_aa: CASSQSYYNEQFF; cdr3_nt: TGTGCCAGCAGCCAATCTTATTACAATGAGCAGTTCTTC
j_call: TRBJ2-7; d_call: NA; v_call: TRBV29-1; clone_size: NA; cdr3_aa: CSVTDGTYSYEQYF; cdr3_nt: TGCAGCGTTACAGACGGGACATATTCCTACGAGCAGTACTTC
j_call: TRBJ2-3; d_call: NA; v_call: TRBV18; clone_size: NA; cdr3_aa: CASSLTSGLTQLVRLDTQYF; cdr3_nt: TGTGCCAGCTCACTCACCTCGGGACTCACCCAACTCGTTCGCCTAGATACGCAGTATTTT
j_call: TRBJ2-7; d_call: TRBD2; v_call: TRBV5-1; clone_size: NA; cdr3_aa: CASSGTSGAPYEQYF; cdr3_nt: TGCGCCAGCAGCGGCACTAGCGGGGCCCCTTACGAGCAGTACTTC
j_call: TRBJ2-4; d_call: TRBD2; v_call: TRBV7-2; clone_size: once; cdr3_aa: CASSLAASGRAPSPKNIQYF; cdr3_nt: TGTGCCAGCAGCTTAGCCGCTAGCGGGAGGGCCCCCAGCCCCAAAAACATTCAGTACTTC
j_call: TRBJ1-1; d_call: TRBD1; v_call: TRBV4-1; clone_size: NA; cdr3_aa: CASSQEARGHMNTEAFF; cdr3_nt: TGCGCCAGCAGCCAAGAAGCCAGGGGGCACATGAACACTGAAGCTTTCTTT
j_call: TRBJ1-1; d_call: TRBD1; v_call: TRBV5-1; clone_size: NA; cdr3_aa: CASSFTGTGVMNTEAFF; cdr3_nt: TGCGCCAGCAGCTTTACCGGGACAGGGGTGATGAACACTGAAGCTTTCTTT
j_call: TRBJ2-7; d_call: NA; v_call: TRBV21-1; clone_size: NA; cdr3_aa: CASSGRSSSYEQYF; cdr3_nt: TGTGCCAGCAGCGGGAGGTCGAGCTCCTACGAGCAGTACTTC
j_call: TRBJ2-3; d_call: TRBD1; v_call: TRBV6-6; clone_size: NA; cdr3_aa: CASSRQGNTDTQYF; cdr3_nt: TGTGCCAGCAGCAGACAGGGAAACACAGATACGCAGTATTTT
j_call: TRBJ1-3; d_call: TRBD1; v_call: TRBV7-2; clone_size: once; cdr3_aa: CASSSTGGRGNTIYF; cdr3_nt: TGTGCCAGCAGCTCGACAGGGGGTCGTGGAAACACCATATATTTT
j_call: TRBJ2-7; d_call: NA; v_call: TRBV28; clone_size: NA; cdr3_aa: CASRRRYEQYF; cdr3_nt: TGTGCCAGCAGGAGGAGGTACGAGCAGTACTTC
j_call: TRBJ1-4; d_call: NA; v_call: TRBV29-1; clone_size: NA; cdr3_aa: CSVAWGGRGNEKLFF; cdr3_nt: TGCAGCGTTGCGTGGGGTGGCAGGGGCAATGAAAAACTGTTTTTT
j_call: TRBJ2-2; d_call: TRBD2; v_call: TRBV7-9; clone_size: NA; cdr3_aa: CASSRGELAGGPNTGELFF; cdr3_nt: TGTGCCAGCAGCAGAGGGGAGCTAGCGGGAGGGCCGAACACCGGGGAGCTGTTTTTT
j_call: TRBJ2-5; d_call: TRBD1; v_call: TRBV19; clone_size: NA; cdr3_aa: CASSTTTGGYQETQYF; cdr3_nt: TGTGCCAGTAGTACCACCACAGGGGGGTACCAAGAGACCCAGTACTTC
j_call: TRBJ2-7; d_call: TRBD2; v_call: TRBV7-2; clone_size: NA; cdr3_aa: CASSLRLAEGYEQYF; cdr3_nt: TGTGCCAGCAGCTTAAGGCTAGCGGAAGGCTACGAGCAGTACTTC
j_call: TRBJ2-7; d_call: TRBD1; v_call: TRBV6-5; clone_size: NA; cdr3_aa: CASSAMGTGTYEQYF; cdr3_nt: TGTGCCAGCAGTGCTATGGGGACAGGGACCTACGAGCAGTACTTC
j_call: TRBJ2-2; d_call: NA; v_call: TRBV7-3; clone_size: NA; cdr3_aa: CASSLYGQGLNTGELFF; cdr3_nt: TGTGCCAGCAGCTTATATGGGCAGGGGCTAAACACCGGGGAGCTGTTTTTT
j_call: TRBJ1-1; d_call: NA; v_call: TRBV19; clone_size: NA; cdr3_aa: CASSLNAVDEAFF; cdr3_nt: TGTGCCAGTAGTTTGAACGCAGTCGATGAAGCTTTCTTT